What follows is one T cell receptor (beta chain) and its context. Its antigen is as yet unknown. These data are taken from a study of early T cells in non-severe SARS-CoV-2 infection. Background on the study: Sequencing targeted bulk RNA from unsorted whole blood, leaving chains unpaired.

Researchers attached unique molecular identifiers to individual cDNA molecules. MiXCR, applied by TCRdb to the 5' RACE reads, yields one record per CDR3 protein. Of about 69,000 distinct CDR3 sequences in the sample, approximately 9.5% were seen once. General study results and limits: Clonotype matching in VDJdb favored anti-spike CD8 responses and did not capture private and CD4 specificities.

Germline V gene sequence: CDR1 SGHAT, CDR2 FQNNGV. The CDR3 is 14 residues long. The V end lost 1 base, the J end lost 6 bases, and 12 bases lay between the germline ends. The clonotype was recovered from an adult who was a healthcare worker with PCR-confirmed SARS-CoV-2 infection or an uninfected control (not recorded which). Source material: whole blood. The rearrangement uses TRBV11-2 and TRBJ1-1; D unclear. The CDR3 DNA sequence: TGTGCCAGCAGCTTAGTATCGCGTGCCCCTGAAGCTTTCTTT. Translation: CASSLVSRAPEAFF.